This T cell receptor (beta chain) was documented in a study of OX40 agonist ivuxolimab in advanced cancers. Study-level information: Three patients responded partially, comprising one with hepatocellular carcinoma and two with cutaneous melanoma. General study points: Both CD4+ and CD8+ T cell populations in blood had undergone clonal expansion by week 6 at 0.1 to 3.0 mg/kg.

Exclusion applied to patients with autoimmune disease history or systemic immunosuppression. This table comes from immunoSEQ multiplex PCR, and its TCRdb copy is limited to in-frame clones, with some not included. The repertoire consists of approximately 76,000 clones, with about nine tenths occurring once and the leading ten covering around 0.76%. Worth noting for this clone: Its antigen is not identified.

The CDR3 is 14 amino acids. V was cut by 6 bases and J by 4 bases, with 13 bases left in between. Looked up from germline, CDR1 is SGHNT and CDR2 is YENEEA. The sample here was CD4+ or CD8+ T cells sorted from blood, taken in a trial of the OX40 agonist ivuxolimab. The sequence was obtained from an adult with an advanced solid tumor such as melanoma, head and neck, liver or kidney cancer. V gene TRBV11-3 combines with J gene TRBJ1-3; D is unresolved. The CDR3 sequence is CASSSGERGNTIYF. The DNA of the CDR3 is TGTGCCAGCAGTTCGGGAGAGAGGGGAAACACCATATATTTT.